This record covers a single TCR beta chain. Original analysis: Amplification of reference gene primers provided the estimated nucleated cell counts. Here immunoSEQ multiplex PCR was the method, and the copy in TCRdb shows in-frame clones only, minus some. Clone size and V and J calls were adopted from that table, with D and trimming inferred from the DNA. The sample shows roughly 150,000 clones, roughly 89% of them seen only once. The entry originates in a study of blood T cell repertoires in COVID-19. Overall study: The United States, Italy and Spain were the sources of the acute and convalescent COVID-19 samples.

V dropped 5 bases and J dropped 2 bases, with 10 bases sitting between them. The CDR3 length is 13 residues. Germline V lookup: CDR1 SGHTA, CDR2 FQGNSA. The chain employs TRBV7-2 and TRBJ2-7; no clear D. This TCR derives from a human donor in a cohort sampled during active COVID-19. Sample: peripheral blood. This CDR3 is CASSTFGPYEQYF. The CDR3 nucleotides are TGTGCCAGCAGCACCTTCGGTCCCTACGAGCAGTACTTC.